This T cell receptor (beta chain) emerged from a study of radiotherapy plus CTLA-4 blockade in lung cancer. Turning to the study itself: Objective responses arose in about 18% of patients, and 25% to 35% experienced disease control.

Those with chemo-refractory metastatic non-small-cell lung cancer were treated with focal radiation combined with CTLA-4 blockade using ipilimumab. Here immunoSEQ multiplex PCR was the method, and the copy in TCRdb shows in-frame clones only, minus some. The sample lists about 90,000 clones, approximately 82% occurring once. Germline loops: CDR1 DFQATT, CDR2 SNEGSKA (reference sequence). With 0 bases removed from V and 8 bases from J, the gap between germline ends came to 7 bases. There are 11 residues in the CDR3. The clonotype originates from a human donor with non-small cell lung cancer that progressed on radiotherapy plus ipilimumab. The rearrangement links TRBV20-1 to TRBJ1-2; D might be TRBD1 (5 bases). This specimen was peripheral blood, taken from a patient treated with radiotherapy plus ipilimumab. The CDR3 protein is CSAREGVGYTF. In nucleotides, the CDR3 is TGCAGTGCTAGAGAGGGGGTCGGCTACACCTTC.